One sample yielded the 29 T cell receptor beta chains listed below, sequenced in a study of blood T cells in healthy people across ages. PCR was performed a second time for about 6 to 12 cycles using a sample-barcoded 5' primer and a J-beta primer mix. TCRdb called the 5' RACE reads again in MiXCR, with one record for every CDR3 protein. The sample consists of 710,000 or so distinct CDR3 sequences, about 32% of them appearing once. The sample comprised blood. Every receptor here comes from an elderly woman in good health.

This clonotype has just a few counts. This sequence joins TRBV18 and TRBJ1-1; D is uncertain. Trimming removed 3 bases at V and 2 bases at J, with 10 bases between. The CDR3 loop spans 14 amino acids. The germline gives CDR1 KGHSH, CDR2 LQKENI. DNA for the CDR3: TGTGCCAGCTCACCCTCGGACGGAAACACTGAAGCTTTCTTT. It translates to CASSPSDGNTEAFF.

The chain has TRBV29-1 and TRBJ2-1, with D tentatively TRBD1 (5 bases). The CDR3 consists of 17 residues. V lost 0 bases and J lost 7, with 22 bases in between. Germline V gives CDR1 SQVTM, CDR2 ANQGSEA. CDR3 sequence (DNA): TGCAGCGTTGAAGATGGGGCAGAAGGGCAAGTAGTTAATGAGCAGTTCTTC. Protein product: CSVEDGAEGQVVNEQFF.

This chain uses TRBV6-1 with TRBJ1-1; no clear D. Germline loops: CDR1 MNHNS, CDR2 SASEGT. The CDR3 is made up of 11 amino acids. The CDR3 loop reads CASAENTEAFF. In nucleotides, the CDR3 is TGTGCGTCGGCGGAGAACACTGAAGCTTTCTTT.

The chain couples TRBV6-2 or TRBV6-3 to TRBJ1-5; no firm D call. The V and J ends lost 5 bases and 8 bases respectively, with 10 bases between them. This CDR3 has 12 amino acids. Looked up from germline, CDR1 is MNHEY and CDR2 is SVGEGT. DNA of the CDR3: TGTGCCAGCAGTCTCTCTTTTGAGCCCCAGCATTTT. Residues: CASSLSFEPQHF.

Of note for this clonotype: One base away lies a much larger clone, so this may be a sequencing read error. The chain uses TRBV5-5 and TRBJ2-1; the D is unclear. Per germline, CDR1 SGHKS and CDR2 YYEKEE (reference sequence). Trimming removed 2 bases at V and 10 bases at J, with 10 bases between. The CDR3 contains 12 residues. CDR3 DNA: TGTGCCAGCAGCTTCCTAAACTACGAGCAGTTCTTC. Translation: CASSFLNYEQFF.

This rearrangement joins TRBV20-1 to TRBJ2-7; D gene uncertain. The germline V gene has CDR1 DFQATT and CDR2 SNEGSKA (reference sequence). Trimming pared 5 bases from V and 2 bases from J, leaving 7 bases between. The CDR3 spans 11 residues. CDR3 coding DNA: TGCAGTGCTGGGTGGGCCTACGAGCAGTACTTC. It translates to CSAGWAYEQYF.

The table lists this clonotype with many counts. The chain has TRBV2 and TRBJ2-5, with D possibly matching TRBD1 (6 bases). V was cut by 0 bases and J by 1 base, with 12 bases left in between. The CDR3 consists of 16 residues. Per the germline V gene, CDR1 is SNHLY and CDR2 is FYNNEI. The CDR3 protein is CASSEALQGGQETQYF. The CDR3, as DNA: TGTGCCAGCAGTGAAGCGCTTCAAGGGGGCCAAGAGACCCAGTACTTC. The full variable domain, with the rest looked up from reference TRBV2 and TRBJ2-5, is EPEVTQTPSHQVTQMGQEVILRCVPISNHLYFYWYRQILGQKVEFLVSFYNNEISEKSEIFDDQFSVERPDGSNFTLKIRSTKLEDSAMYFCASSEALQGGQETQYFGPGTRLLVL.

This clonotype was recorded many times. V gene TRBV5-1 combines with J gene TRBJ2-3, with TRBD1 matching 8 bases. Germline V gives CDR1 SGHRS, CDR2 YFSETQ. Trimming cost V 3 bases and J 4 bases; bases outside gene matches: 10. This CDR3 is built from 16 residues. Here the CDR3 reads CASSSNADRDADTQYF. In DNA form, the CDR3 reads TGCGCCAGCAGCTCAAATGCGGACAGGGACGCAGATACGCAGTATTTT.

This clonotype has a count of ten or more. The chain is built from TRBV6-1 and TRBJ2-1, with 10 bases lining up with TRBD1. From germline, CDR1 is MNHNS and CDR2 SASEGT. After removal of 1 base from V and 6 bases from J, the junction contained 15 bases not matched to a gene. The CDR3 totals 19 residues. CDR3: CASSEGVVAGGTGVNEQFF. The CDR3 DNA reads TGTGCCAGCAGTGAAGGGGTTGTGGCCGGCGGGACAGGGGTCAATGAGCAGTTCTTC.

This clonotype was observed a few times. The chain joins TRBV2 to TRBJ1-5, with D uncertain. Trimming took 3 bases from V and 3 from J, leaving 9 bases between them. The CDR3 contains 14 residues. The germline V gene encodes CDR1 SNHLY and CDR2 FYNNEI. The CDR3: CASSENGLNQPQHF. The CDR3 nucleotides are TGTGCCAGCAGTGAGAACGGCCTCAATCAGCCCCAGCATTTT.

This clonotype was found many times. The chain joins TRBV7-6 to TRBJ2-6; tentatively, D is TRBD1 or TRBD2 (5 bases each). The germline CDR1 and CDR2 sequences are SGHVS and FNYEAQ. The CDR3 consists of 16 residues. Trimming removed 4 bases at V and 4 bases at J, with 14 bases between. CDR3 residues: CASSSVWGTGANVLTF. CDR3 bases: TGTGCCAGCAGCTCAGTCTGGGGGACCGGGGCCAACGTCCTGACTTTC.

This clonotype was recorded at least ten times. V usage is TRBV5-1 and J usage is TRBJ2-3; TRBD1 matches at 10 bases. V shed 3 bases and J 1 base; nucleotides not matched to a gene: 8. This CDR3 is 17 amino acids long. Germline V CDR1 and CDR2: SGHRS, YFSETQ. The CDR3 DNA is TGCGCCAGCAGCTCCTCCTGGACAGGGGGAGGCACAGATACGCAGTATTTT. Translated, it gives CASSSSWTGGGTDTQYF.

At least ten counts were recorded for this clonotype. V gene TRBV28 combines with J gene TRBJ2-7; 11 bases align to TRBD1. This CDR3 is built from 15 residues. The germline CDR1 and CDR2 sequences are MDHEN and SYDVKM. The J segment lost 5 bases and the V segment lost 5 bases, leaving 8 bases of the junction unmatched. The CDR3: CASSKWTGGLHEQYF. The CDR3 DNA sequence: TGTGCCAGCAGTAAATGGACAGGGGGCCTCCACGAGCAGTACTTC.

A word on this clonotype: The conserved phenylalanine or tryptophan normally closing the CDR3 is absent here, so this likely arose from a read error. The chain links TRBV12-3 or TRBV12-4 to TRBJ1-2; D is unresolved. The V and J ends lost 3 bases and 2 bases respectively, with 10 bases between them. This CDR3 is built from 14 residues. The CDR3 DNA reads as TGTGCCAGCAGTTTCTCTGGATCCAACTATGGCTACACCCTC. This codes for CASSFSGSNYGYTL.

V and J are TRBV7-2 and TRBJ2-1; 9 bases are shared with TRBD2. The CDR3 length is 15 residues. V lost 0 bases to trimming and J lost 7 bases; unmatched junction nucleotides: 4. Looked up from germline, CDR1 is SGHTA and CDR2 is FQGNSA. The CDR3 is CASSLALTSGNEQFF. The CDR3 region has the DNA TGTGCCAGCAGCTTAGCGCTAACTAGCGGGAATGAGCAGTTCTTC. Full variable domain (missing parts from reference TRBV7-2 and TRBJ2-1): GAGVSQSPSNKVTEKGKDVELRCDPISGHTALYWYRQSLGQGLEFLIYFQGNSAPDKSGLPSDRFSAERTGGSVSTLTIQRTQQEDSAVYLCASSLALTSGNEQFFGPGTRLTVL.

Ten or more counts support this clonotype. The chain is built from TRBV7-3 and TRBJ2-1; D unclear. The CDR3 length is 14 residues. With 5 bases removed from V and 6 bases from J, the gap between germline ends came to 14 bases. Germline CDR1 reads SGHTA; CDR2 reads FQGTGA. Here the CDR3 DNA reads TGTGCCAGCAGCCTATTAGCAGGAATCAATGAGCAGTTCTTC. Protein sequence: CASSLLAGINEQFF.

In this sample, this clonotype turned up many times. This chain uses TRBV5-1 with TRBJ2-3; no reliable D call. The CDR3 has 14 amino acids. The V gene lost 2 bases and the J gene lost 2 bases, with 9 bases spanning the gap. The V gene's germline CDR1 is SGHRS and CDR2 YFSETQ. In DNA form, the CDR3 reads TGCGCCAGCAGCTTTTTTACTGACACAGATACGCAGTATTTT. It codes for CASSFFTDTDTQYF.

Turning to this clonotype: A much larger clone lies one base from this, so it may be a read error. The chain joins TRBV18 to TRBJ2-1; the D is unclear. The CDR3 spans 13 residues. V lost 8 bases to trimming and J lost 7 bases, with 15 bases between them. Germline V gene data show CDR1 as KGHSH and CDR2 as LQKENI. The CDR3 loop reads CASRAGSRNEQFF. The DNA for the CDR3 is TGTGCCAGCCGGGCTGGAAGCCGGAATGAGCAGTTCTTC.

V is TRBV30 and J is TRBJ2-1; TRBD2 agrees at 10 bases. Trimming removed 1 base from V and 6 bases from J; junction bases left unmatched: 6. The CDR3 spans 15 residues. The germline V gene encodes CDR1 GTSNPN and CDR2 SVGIG (reference sequence). CDR3 loop: CAWSALAGEFNEQFF. The DNA of the CDR3 is TGTGCCTGGAGTGCCCTAGCGGGGGAGTTCAATGAGCAGTTCTTC.

Only a few counts were recorded for this clonotype. The chain uses TRBV21-1 and TRBJ2-7; the table calls TRBD1, which could not be checked here. TRBV21-1 is flagged as a pseudogene. The CDR3 consists of 16 residues. CDR3 in amino acids: CASSKGAGEEAYEQYF. CDR3 nucleotides: TGTGCCAGCAGCAAGGGGGCAGGGGAAGAGGCCTACGAGCAGTACTTC.

This clonotype showed up many times. This rearrangement joins TRBV4-3 to TRBJ2-3; 9 bases fit TRBD1. Germline trimming cut 3 bases from V and 4 bases from J; bases unmatched to any gene: 5. The CDR3 covers 15 residues. Germline CDR1 reads LGHNA; CDR2 reads YSLEER. The CDR3 sequence is CASSQTGGRPDTQYF. The CDR3 nucleotides are TGCGCCAGCAGCCAGACAGGGGGGAGGCCAGATACGCAGTATTTT.

Ten or more counts support this clonotype. The chain recombines TRBV28 with TRBJ2-2; D is perhaps TRBD2 (6 bases). V was pared by 2 bases and J by 5 bases, with 12 bases between. CDR1 and CDR2 (germline): MDHEN, SYDVKM. The CDR3 covers 15 residues. DNA of the CDR3: TGTGCCAGCAGTTTAGTGCGGGGACGTACCGGGGAGCTGTTTTTT. Its translation is CASSLVRGRTGELFF.

This clonotype was counted ten times or more. This chain links TRBV12-3 or TRBV12-4 with TRBJ1-5; no reliable D call. V was pared by 7 bases and J by 5 bases, with 12 bases between. CDR3 length: 13 residues. CDR3 in DNA: TGTGCCAGCATGAACGAAGGGTATCAGCCCCAGCATTTT. It specifies CASMNEGYQPQHF.

As to this clonotype: This may come from a read error, since a much larger clone is one base off. CDR3 coding DNA: TGTGCCAGCAGCCCCGGGACAGGGTCCCCCCGAGCTTTCTTT. This gives the protein CASSPGTGSPRAFF. The V and J genes are TRBV5-5 and TRBJ1-1; 9 nucleotides align to TRBD1. Germline lookup yields CDR1 SGHKS and CDR2 YYEKEE (reference sequence). J lost 10 bases, V lost 4 bases, and 11 bases had no gene match. The CDR3 runs 14 residues.

This clonotype was observed many times. This chain links TRBV15 with TRBJ2-5, with D perhaps TRBD2 (5 bases). This CDR3 has 14 residues. V was clipped by 0 bases and J by 2 bases, with 7 bases between them. Germline lookup yields CDR1 LNHNV and CDR2 YYDKDF (reference sequence). CDR3: CATSRDRGQETQYF. The CDR3 DNA reads as TGTGCCACCAGCAGAGATAGAGGGCAAGAGACCCAGTACTTC.

This clonotype has a handful of counts. V usage is TRBV5-1 and J usage is TRBJ2-1, with 11 nucleotides matching TRBD2. CDR1 and CDR2 from the germline V gene are SGHRS and YFSETQ. The V segment lost 2 bases and the J segment 7 bases; nucleotides outside the gene matches: 14. This CDR3 is built from 18 residues. The DNA for the CDR3 is TGCGCCAGCAGCTTAATGCAAAGGGGGACTAGCGGCTGGAATGAGCAGTTCTTC. Residues: CASSLMQRGTSGWNEQFF.

There are many counts of this clonotype. This chain joins TRBV3-1 and TRBJ1-2, with no clear D. This CDR3 has 14 amino acids. Trimming removed 2 bases at V and 5 bases at J, with 12 bases between. Germline values: CDR1 LGHDT, CDR2 YNNKEL (reference sequence). The CDR3 DNA reads as TGTGCCAGCAGCCAATCCCTCGGGGAGTATGGCTACACCTTC. Translating it yields CASSQSLGEYGYTF. The whole variable domain, filled in from reference TRBV3-1 and TRBJ1-2, reads DTAVSQTPKYLVTQMGNDKSIKCEQNLGHDTMYWYKQDSKKFLKIMFSYNNKELIINETVPNRFSPKSPDKAHLNLHINSLELGDSAVYFCASSQSLGEYGYTFGSGTRLTVV.

The V and J genes are TRBV29-1 and TRBJ1-4; no firm D call. The CDR3 spans 13 residues. Trimming took 3 bases from V and 10 from J, leaving 15 bases between them. In germline, CDR1 is SQVTM, CDR2 ANQGSEA. CDR3 in DNA: TGCAGCGTTGAGTCCGGGGATGGCGGAAAACTGTTTTTT. Translation: CSVESGDGGKLFF.

About this clonotype: A much larger clone sits a single nucleotide away, making a read error possible. This chain joins TRBV5-1 and TRBJ2-5, with 11 bases that match TRBD2. V shed 4 bases, J shed 11 bases, and the junction held 16 bases outside the gene matches. The CDR3 length is 16 residues. Looked up from germline, CDR1 is SGHRS and CDR2 is YFSETQ. CDR3 protein: CASSHVSGGAYNEQYF. As DNA, the CDR3 is TGCGCCAGCAGCCACGTTAGCGGGGGGGCCTACAATGAGCAGTACTTC.